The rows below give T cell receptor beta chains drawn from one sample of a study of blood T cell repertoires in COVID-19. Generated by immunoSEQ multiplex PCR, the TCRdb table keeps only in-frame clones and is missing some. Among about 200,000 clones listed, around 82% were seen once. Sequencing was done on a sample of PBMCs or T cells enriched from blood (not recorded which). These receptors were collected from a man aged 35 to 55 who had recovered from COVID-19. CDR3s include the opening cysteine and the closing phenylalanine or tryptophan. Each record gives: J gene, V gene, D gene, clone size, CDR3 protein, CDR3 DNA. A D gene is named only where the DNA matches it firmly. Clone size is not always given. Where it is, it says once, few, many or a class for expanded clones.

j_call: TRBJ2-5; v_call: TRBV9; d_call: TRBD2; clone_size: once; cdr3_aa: CASSRTSGTGAQYF; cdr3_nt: TGTGCCAGCAGCCGGACTAGCGGGACGGGGGCCCAGTACTTC
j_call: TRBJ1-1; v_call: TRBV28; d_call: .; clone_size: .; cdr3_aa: CASSPTELNTEAFF; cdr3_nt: TGTGCCAGCAGTCCCACAGAACTGAACACTGAAGCTTTCTTT
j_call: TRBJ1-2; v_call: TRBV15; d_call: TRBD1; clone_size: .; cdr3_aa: CATSTRRQGVSGGYTF; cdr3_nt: TGTGCCACCAGCACCCGCCGACAGGGTGTTAGCGGTGGCTACACCTTC
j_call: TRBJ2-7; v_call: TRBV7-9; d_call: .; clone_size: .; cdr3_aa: CASSLSGPLDEQYF; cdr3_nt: TGTGCCAGCAGCTTGAGCGGGCCCTTAGACGAGCAGTACTTC
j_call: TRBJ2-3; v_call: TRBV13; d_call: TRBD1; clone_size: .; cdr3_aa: CASRRGDREDTQYF; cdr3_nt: TGTGCCAGCAGACGGGGGGACAGGGAAGATACGCAGTATTTT
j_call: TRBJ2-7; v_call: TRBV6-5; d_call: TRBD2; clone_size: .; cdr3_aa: CASKRLAAPYEQYF; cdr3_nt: TGTGCCAGCAAACGACTAGCTGCTCCCTACGAGCAGTACTTC
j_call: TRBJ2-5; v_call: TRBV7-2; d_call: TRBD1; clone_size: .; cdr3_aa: CASSFNRGAETQYF; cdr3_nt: TGTGCCAGCAGCTTTAACAGGGGGGCGGAGACCCAGTACTTC
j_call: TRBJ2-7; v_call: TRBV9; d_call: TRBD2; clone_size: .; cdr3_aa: CASSGGTSSYEQYF; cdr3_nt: TGTGCCAGCAGCGGTGGGACTAGCTCCTACGAGCAGTACTTC
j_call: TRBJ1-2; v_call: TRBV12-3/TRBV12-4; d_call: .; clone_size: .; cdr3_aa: CASSRQGGYTF; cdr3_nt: TGTGCCAGCAGCCGCCAGGGGGGCTACACCTTC
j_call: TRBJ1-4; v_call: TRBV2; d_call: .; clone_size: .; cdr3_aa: CASSKGQGFATNEKLFF; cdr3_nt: TGTGCCAGCAGCAAAGGGCAGGGGTTTGCAACTAATGAAAAACTGTTTTTT
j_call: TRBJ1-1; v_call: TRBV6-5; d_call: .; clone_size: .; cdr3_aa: CASSYTQGGNTEAFF; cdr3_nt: TGTGCCAGCAGTTACACTCAGGGTGGGAACACTGAAGCTTTCTTT
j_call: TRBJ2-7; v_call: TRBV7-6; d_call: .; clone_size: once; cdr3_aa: CASSFSGPSYEQYF; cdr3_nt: TGTGCCAGCAGCTTCTCAGGGCCCTCCTACGAGCAGTACTTC
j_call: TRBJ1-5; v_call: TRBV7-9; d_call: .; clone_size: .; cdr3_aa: CASSRLNQPQHF; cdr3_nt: TGTGCCAGCAGCCGACTCAATCAGCCCCAGCATTTT
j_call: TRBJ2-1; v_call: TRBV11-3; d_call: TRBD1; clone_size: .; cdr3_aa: CASSLTGTYNEQFF; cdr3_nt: TGTGCCAGCAGCTTGACAGGGACGTACAATGAGCAGTTCTTC
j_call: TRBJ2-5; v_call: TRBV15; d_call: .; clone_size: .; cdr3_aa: CATSRGFQLRGETQYF; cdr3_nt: TGTGCCACCAGCAGAGGGTTCCAACTTCGAGGAGAGACCCAGTACTTC
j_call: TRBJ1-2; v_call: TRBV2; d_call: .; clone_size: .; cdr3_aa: CASSPGQVVSYGYTF; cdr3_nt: TGTGCCAGCAGTCCTGGTCAAGTAGTCTCCTATGGCTACACCTTC
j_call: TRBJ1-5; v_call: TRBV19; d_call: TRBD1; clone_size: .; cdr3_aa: CASSGDRNNQPQHF; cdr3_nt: TGTGCCAGTAGTGGGGACAGGAACAATCAGCCCCAGCATTTT
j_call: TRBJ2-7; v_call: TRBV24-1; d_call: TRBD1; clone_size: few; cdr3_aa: CATSDSMTGVEQYF; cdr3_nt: TGTGCCACCAGTGATTCGATGACAGGGGTCGAGCAGTACTTC
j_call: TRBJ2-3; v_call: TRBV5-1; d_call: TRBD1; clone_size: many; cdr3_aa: CASSNGQGVTDTQYF; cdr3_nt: TGCGCCAGCAGCAACGGACAGGGGGTCACAGATACGCAGTATTTT
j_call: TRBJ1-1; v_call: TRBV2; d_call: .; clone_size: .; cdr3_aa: CASRGEQGNTEAFF; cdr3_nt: TGTGCCAGCAGGGGGGAACAGGGGAACACTGAAGCTTTCTTT
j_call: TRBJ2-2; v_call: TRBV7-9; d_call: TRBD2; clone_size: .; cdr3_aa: CASSSTLAGADTGELFF; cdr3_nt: TGTGCCAGCAGTTCAACCCTAGCGGGAGCGGACACCGGGGAGCTGTTTTTT
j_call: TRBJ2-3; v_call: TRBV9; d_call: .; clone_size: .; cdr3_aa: CASSEGGHTDTQYF; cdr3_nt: TGTGCCAGCAGCGAAGGCGGGCACACAGATACGCAGTATTTT
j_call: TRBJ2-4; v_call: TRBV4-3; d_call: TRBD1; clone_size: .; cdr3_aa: CASSTTVTGGLIAKNIQYF; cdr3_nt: TGCGCCAGCAGCACAACGGTAACAGGGGGCCTTATAGCCAAAAACATTCAGTACTTC
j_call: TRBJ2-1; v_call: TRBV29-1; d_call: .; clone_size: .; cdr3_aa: CSVDHSLNEQFF; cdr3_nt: TGCAGCGTTGATCATAGCCTCAATGAGCAGTTCTTC
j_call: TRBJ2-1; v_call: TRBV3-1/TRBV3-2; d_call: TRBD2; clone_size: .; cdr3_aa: CASSQPGLDEQFF; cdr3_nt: TGTGCCAGCAGCCAACCGGGACTAGATGAGCAGTTCTTC
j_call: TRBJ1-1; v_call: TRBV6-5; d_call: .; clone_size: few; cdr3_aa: CASREVLNTEAFF; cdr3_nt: TGTGCCAGCAGGGAGGTTTTGAACACTGAAGCTTTCTTT
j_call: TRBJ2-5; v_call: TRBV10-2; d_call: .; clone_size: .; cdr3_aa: CASSDRPYQETQYF; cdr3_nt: TGCGCCAGCTCCGACAGGCCGTACCAAGAGACCCAGTACTTC
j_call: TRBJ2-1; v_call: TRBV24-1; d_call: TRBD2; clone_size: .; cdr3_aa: CATSDTGTSAGPSYNEQFF; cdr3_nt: TGTGCCACCAGTGATACCGGGACTAGCGCCGGCCCCTCCTACAATGAGCAGTTCTTC
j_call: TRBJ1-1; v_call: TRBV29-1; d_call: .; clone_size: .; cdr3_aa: CSVGQQTEAFF; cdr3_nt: TGCAGCGTTGGTCAACAGACTGAAGCTTTCTTT
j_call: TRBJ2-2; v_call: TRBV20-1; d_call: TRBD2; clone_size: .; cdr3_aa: CSASGTSGSTNGELFF; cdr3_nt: TGCAGTGCTAGTGGAACTAGCGGGAGTACTAACGGGGAGCTGTTTTTT
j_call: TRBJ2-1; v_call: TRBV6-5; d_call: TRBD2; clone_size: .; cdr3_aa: CASSYSGSGDYNEQFF; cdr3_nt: TGTGCCAGCAGTTACTCTGGTAGCGGGGACTACAATGAGCAGTTCTTC
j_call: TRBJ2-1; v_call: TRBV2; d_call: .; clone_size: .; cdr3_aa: CASLGRVDYNEQFF; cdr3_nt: TGTGCCAGCCTAGGTCGTGTGGATTACAATGAGCAGTTCTTC
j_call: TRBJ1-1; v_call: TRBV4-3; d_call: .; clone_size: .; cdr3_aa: CASSQVGEGRTEAFF; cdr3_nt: TGCGCCAGCAGCCAAGTAGGGGAGGGCCGGACTGAAGCTTTCTTT
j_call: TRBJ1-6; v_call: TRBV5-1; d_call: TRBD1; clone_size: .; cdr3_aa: CASSSAGTGDQNSPLHF; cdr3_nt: TGCGCCAGCAGCTCCGCCGGGACAGGGGATCAGAATTCACCCCTCCACTTT
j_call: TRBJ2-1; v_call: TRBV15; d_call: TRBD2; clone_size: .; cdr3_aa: CATSRDIEAGEINEQFF; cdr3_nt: TGTGCCACCAGCAGAGATATTGAGGCGGGAGAGATCAATGAGCAGTTCTTC
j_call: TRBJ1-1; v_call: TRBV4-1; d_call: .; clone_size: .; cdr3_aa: CASSHGQVTEAFF; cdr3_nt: TGCGCCAGCAGCCACGGTCAGGTGACTGAAGCTTTCTTT
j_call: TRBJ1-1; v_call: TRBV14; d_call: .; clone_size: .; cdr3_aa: CASSQVAGAHTEAFF; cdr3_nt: TGTGCCAGCAGCCAAGTAGCAGGGGCCCACACTGAAGCTTTCTTT
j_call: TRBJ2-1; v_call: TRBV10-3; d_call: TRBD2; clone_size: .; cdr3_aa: CAISGLAGGYEQFF; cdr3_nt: TGTGCCATCAGTGGTCTAGCGGGAGGGTATGAGCAGTTCTTC
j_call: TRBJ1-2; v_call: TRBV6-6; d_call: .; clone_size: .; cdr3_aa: CASLMRPNYGYTF; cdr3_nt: TGTGCCAGCCTAATGCGCCCCAACTATGGCTACACCTTC
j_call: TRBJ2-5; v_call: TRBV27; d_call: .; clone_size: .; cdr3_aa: CASSSIAQETQYF; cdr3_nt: TGTGCCAGCAGTTCTATAGCGCAAGAGACCCAGTACTTC
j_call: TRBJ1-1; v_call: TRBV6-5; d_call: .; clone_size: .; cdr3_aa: CASTHLGAANTEAFF; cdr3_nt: TGTGCCAGCACCCACCTAGGCGCTGCGAACACTGAAGCTTTCTTT
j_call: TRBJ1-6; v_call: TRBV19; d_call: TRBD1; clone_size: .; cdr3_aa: CASSIARQGGNSPLHF; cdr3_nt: TGTGCCAGTAGTATAGCCCGACAGGGAGGTAATTCACCCCTCCACTTT
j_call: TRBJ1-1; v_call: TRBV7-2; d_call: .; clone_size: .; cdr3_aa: CASGPGIGFEAFF; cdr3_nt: TGTGCCAGCGGCCCAGGGATCGGGTTTGAAGCTTTCTTT
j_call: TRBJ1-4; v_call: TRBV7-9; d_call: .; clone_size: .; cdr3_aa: CASSFQGGEKLFF; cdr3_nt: TGTGCCAGCAGCTTCCAGGGAGGGGAAAAACTGTTTTTT
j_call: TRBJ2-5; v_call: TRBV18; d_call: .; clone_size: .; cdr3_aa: CASSPPVRGQETQYF; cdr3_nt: TGTGCCAGCTCACCACCGGTGAGGGGGCAAGAGACCCAGTACTTC
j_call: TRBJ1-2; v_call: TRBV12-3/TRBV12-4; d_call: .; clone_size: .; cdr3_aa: CASRIAGLDGYTF; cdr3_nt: TGTGCCAGCAGGATTGCAGGGTTGGACGGCTACACCTTC
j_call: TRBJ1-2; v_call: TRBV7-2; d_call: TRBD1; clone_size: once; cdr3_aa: CASSSQTGGIMNYGYTF; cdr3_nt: TGTGCCAGCAGCTCCCAGACAGGGGGCATAATGAACTATGGCTACACCTTC
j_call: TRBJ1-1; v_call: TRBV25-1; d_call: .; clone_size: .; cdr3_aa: CASSERRSGTEAFF; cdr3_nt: TGTGCCAGCAGTGAACGACGAAGCGGCACTGAAGCTTTCTTT